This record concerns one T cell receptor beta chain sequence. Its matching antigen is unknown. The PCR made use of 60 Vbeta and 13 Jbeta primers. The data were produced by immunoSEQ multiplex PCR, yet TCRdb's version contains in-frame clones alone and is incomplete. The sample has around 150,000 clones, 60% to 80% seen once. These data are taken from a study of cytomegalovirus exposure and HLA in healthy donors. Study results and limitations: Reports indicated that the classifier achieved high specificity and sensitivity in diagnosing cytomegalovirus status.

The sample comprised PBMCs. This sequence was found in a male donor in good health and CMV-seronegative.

The DNA for the CDR3 is TGTGCCAGCAGTCCAGGACTAGCGGGTTCGCCACGGCAGTTCTTC. It codes for CASSPGLAGSPRQFF. V is TRBV27 and J is TRBJ2-1; 11 bases agree with TRBD2. The CDR3 loop spans 15 amino acids. V lost 5 bases, J lost 12 bases, and 12 bases stayed unmatched. Germline V CDR1 and CDR2: MNHEY, SMNVEV (reference sequence).